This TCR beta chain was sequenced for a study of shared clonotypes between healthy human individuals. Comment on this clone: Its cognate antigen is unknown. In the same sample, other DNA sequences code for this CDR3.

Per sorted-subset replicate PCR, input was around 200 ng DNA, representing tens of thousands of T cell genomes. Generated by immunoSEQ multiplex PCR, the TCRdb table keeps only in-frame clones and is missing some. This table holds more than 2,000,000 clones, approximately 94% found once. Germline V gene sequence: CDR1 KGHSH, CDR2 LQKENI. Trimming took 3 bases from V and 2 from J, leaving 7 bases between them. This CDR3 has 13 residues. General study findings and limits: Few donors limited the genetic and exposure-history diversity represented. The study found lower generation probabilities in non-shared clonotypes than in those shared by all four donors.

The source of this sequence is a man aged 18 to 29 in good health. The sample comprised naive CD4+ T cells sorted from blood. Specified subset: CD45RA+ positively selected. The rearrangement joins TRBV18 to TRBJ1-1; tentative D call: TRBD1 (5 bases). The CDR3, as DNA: TGTGCCAGCTCACCGGGGCTAAACACTGAAGCTTTCTTT. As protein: CASSPGLNTEAFF. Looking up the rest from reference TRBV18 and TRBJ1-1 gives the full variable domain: NAGVMQNPRHLVRRRGQEARLRCSPMKGHSHVYWYRQLPEEGLKFMVYLQKENIIDESGMPKERFSAEFPKEGPSILRIQQVVRGDSAAYFCASSPGLNTEAFFGQGTRLTVV.